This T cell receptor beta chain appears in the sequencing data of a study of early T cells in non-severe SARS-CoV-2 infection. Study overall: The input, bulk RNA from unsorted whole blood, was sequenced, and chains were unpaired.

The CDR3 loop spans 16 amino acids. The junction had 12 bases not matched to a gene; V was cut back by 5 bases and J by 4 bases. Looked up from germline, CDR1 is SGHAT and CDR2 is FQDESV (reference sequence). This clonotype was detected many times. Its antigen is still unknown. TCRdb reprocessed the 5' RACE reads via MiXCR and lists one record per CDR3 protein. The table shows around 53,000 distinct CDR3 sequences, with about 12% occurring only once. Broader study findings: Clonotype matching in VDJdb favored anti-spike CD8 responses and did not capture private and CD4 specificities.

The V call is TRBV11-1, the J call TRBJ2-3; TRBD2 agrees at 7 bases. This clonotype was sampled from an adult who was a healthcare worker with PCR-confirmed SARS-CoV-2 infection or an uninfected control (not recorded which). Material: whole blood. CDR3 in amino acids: CASSLRGGSLPDTQYF. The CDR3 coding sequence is TGTGCCAGCAGCCTCCGGGGCGGGAGTCTTCCAGATACGCAGTATTTT.